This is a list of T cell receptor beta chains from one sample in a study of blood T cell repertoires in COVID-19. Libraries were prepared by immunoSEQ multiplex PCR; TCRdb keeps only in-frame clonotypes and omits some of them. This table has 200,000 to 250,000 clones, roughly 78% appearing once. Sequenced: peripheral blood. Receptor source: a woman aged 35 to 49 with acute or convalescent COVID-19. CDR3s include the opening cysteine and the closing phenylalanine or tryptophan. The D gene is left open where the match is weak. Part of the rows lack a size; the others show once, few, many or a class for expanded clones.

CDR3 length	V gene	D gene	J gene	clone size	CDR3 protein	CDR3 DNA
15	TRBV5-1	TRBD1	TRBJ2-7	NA	CASSPFTGGIYEQYF	TGCGCCAGCAGCCCCTTTACAGGGGGGATCTACGAGCAGTACTTC
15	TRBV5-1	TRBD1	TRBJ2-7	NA	CASSFQGQGAYEQYF	TGCGCCAGCAGCTTTCAAGGCCAGGGGGCCTACGAGCAGTACTTC
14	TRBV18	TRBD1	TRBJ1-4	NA	CASSPGQGREKLFF	TGTGCCAGCTCGCCGGGACAGGGACGTGAAAAACTGTTTTTT
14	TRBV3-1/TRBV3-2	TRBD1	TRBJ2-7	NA	CASSQGQGVGEQYF	TGTGCCAGCAGCCAAGGACAGGGGGTCGGCGAGCAGTACTTC
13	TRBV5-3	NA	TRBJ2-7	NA	CARSRGNPHEQYF	TGTGCCAGAAGCCGGGGAAACCCACACGAGCAGTACTTC
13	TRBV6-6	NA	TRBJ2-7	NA	CASSYLGSYEQYF	TGTGCCAGCAGTTACCTAGGTTCCTACGAGCAGTACTTC
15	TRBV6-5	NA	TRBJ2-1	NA	CASRGDFRSYNEQFF	TGTGCCAGCAGAGGGGACTTTCGCTCCTACAATGAGCAGTTCTTC
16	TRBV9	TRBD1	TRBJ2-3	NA	CASSSSGTAITDTQYF	TGTGCCAGCAGCTCATCGGGGACAGCAATCACAGATACGCAGTATTTT
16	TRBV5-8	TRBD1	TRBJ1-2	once	CASSSQAGTGSLGYTF	TGTGCCAGCAGCTCGCAAGCCGGGACAGGGTCTTTGGGCTACACCTTC
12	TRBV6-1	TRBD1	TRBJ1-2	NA	CASSELQGGYTF	TGTGCCAGCAGTGAATTACAGGGGGGCTACACCTTC
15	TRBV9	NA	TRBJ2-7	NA	CASSHYSAPSYEQYF	TGTGCCAGCAGCCACTACTCAGCTCCCTCCTACGAGCAGTACTTC
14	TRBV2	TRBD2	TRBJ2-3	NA	CASIAGESTDTQYF	TGTGCCAGTATAGCGGGGGAGAGCACAGATACGCAGTATTTT
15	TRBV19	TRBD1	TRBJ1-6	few	CASSVSTGANSPLHF	TGTGCCAGTAGTGTGTCGACAGGGGCTAATTCACCCCTCCACTTT
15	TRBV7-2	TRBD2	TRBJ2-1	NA	CASNLGTSGYNEQFF	TGTGCCAGCAACTTAGGGACTAGCGGATACAATGAGCAGTTCTTC
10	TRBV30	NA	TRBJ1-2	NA	CAGYRDGYTF	TGTGCCGGATACAGGGATGGCTACACCTTC
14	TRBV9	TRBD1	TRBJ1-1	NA	CASSVAGTGFEAFF	TGTGCCAGCAGCGTAGCCGGGACAGGGTTCGAAGCTTTCTTT
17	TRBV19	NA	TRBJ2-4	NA	CASSIGLMKGDKNIQYF	TGTGCCAGTAGTATAGGTCTGATGAAGGGGGACAAAAACATTCAGTACTTC
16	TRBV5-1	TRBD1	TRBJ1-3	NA	CASSPRDRGRGNTIYF	TGCGCCAGCAGTCCCCGGGACAGGGGGCGCGGAAACACCATATATTTT
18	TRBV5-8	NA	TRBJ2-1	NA	CASSLSFPSSVSYNEQFF	TGTGCCAGCAGCTTGTCATTTCCTTCCTCGGTGTCCTACAATGAGCAGTTCTTC
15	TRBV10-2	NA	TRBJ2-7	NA	CASSDGQGTSYEQYF	TGCGCCAGCAGTGATGGGCAGGGGACGTCCTACGAGCAGTACTTC
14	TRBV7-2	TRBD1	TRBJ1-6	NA	CASSPGGENSPLHF	TGTGCCAGCAGTCCAGGGGGAGAGAATTCACCCCTCCACTTT
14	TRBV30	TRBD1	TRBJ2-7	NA	CAWSPGTGDYEQYF	TGTGCCTGGAGTCCGGGGACAGGGGACTACGAGCAGTACTTC
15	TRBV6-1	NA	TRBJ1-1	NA	CASSELRGGNTEAFF	TGTGCCAGCAGTGAATTGAGGGGGGGGAACACTGAAGCTTTCTTT
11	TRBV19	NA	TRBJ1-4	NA	CASSNREKLFF	TGTGCCAGTAGTAACCGGGAAAAACTGTTTTTT
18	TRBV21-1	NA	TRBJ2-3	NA	CASSKGWSEAGGSDTQYF	TGTGCCAGCAGCAAAGGTTGGTCCGAAGCGGGAGGGTCAGATACGCAGTATTTT
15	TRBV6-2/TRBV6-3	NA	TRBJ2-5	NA	CASSSKQRSRETQYF	TGTGCCAGCAGTTCCAAACAACGCTCGAGGGAGACCCAGTACTTC
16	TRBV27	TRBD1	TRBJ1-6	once	CASSTLETGTNSPLHF	TGTGCCAGCAGTACCTTGGAGACAGGGACAAATTCACCCCTCCACTTT
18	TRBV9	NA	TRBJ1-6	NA	CASSVSPVVQGDLGPLHF	TGTGCCAGCAGCGTAAGCCCCGTCGTGCAAGGGGACTTGGGTCCCCTCCACTTT
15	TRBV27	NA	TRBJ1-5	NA	CASTSTGGSNQPQHF	TGTGCCAGCACCTCCACGGGGGGAAGCAATCAGCCCCAGCATTTT
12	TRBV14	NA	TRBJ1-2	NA	CASSPSTYGYTF	TGTGCCAGCAGCCCTTCTACCTATGGCTACACCTTC
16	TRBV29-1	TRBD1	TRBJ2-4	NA	CSVAGTDLLAKNIQYF	TGCAGCGTCGCCGGGACAGATCTTTTAGCCAAAAACATTCAGTACTTC
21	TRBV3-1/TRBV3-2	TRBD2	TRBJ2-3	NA	CASSQRLGSSGSWGYPDTQYF	TGTGCCAGCAGCCAACGCCTGGGGTCTAGCGGGAGCTGGGGCTATCCAGATACGCAGTATTTT
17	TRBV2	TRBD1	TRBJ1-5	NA	CASSSDRAGVSNQPQHF	TGTGCCAGCAGTTCGGACAGGGCTGGGGTTAGCAATCAGCCCCAGCATTTT
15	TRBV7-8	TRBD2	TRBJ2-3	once	CASSPSGTSPDTQYF	TGTGCCAGCAGCCCCTCCGGGACTAGCCCAGATACGCAGTATTTT
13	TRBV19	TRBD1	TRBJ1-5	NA	CASRQGASQPQHF	TGTGCCAGTAGACAGGGGGCGAGTCAGCCCCAGCATTTT
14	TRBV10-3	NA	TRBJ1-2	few	CAISEGRGPYGYTF	TGTGCCATCAGTGAGGGGAGGGGTCCCTATGGCTACACCTTC
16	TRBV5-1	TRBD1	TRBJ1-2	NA	CASSPWTGGIDYGYTF	TGCGCCAGCAGCCCGTGGACAGGGGGAATCGACTATGGCTACACCTTC
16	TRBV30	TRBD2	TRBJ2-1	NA	CAWTLPGLAGSNEQFF	TGTGCCTGGACCCTGCCGGGACTAGCGGGGAGCAATGAGCAGTTCTTC
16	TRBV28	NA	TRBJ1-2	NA	CASRGTSEGFNYGYTF	TGTGCCAGCAGAGGGACATCCGAAGGCTTTAACTATGGCTACACCTTC
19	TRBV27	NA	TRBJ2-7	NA	CASSLRRVTGRVNSYGQYF	TGTGCCAGCAGCCTGCGAAGGGTTACTGGCAGGGTCAATTCATACGGGCAGTACTTC
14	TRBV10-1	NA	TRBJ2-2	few	CASSVAVNTGELFF	TGCGCCAGCAGTGTCGCAGTTAACACCGGGGAGCTGTTTTTT
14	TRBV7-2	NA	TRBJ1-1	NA	CASSPPGGNTEAFF	TGTGCCAGCAGCCCCCCGGGGGGGAACACTGAAGCTTTCTTT
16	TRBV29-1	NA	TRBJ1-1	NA	CSVEATGRTGRAEAFF	TGCAGCGTTGAAGCAACCGGTAGGACGGGGAGGGCTGAAGCTTTCTTT
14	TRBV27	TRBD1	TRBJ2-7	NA	CASSIGPGGREQYF	TGTGCCAGCAGTATAGGGCCAGGGGGCCGCGAGCAGTACTTC
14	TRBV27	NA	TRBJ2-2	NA	CASTVRGNTGELFF	TGTGCCAGCACGGTCAGGGGCAACACCGGGGAGCTGTTTTTT
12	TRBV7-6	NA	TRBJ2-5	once	CASSRRQETQYF	TGTGCCAGCAGTAGGAGACAAGAGACCCAGTACTTC
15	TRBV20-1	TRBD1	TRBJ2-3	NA	CSASEPGQSTDTQYF	TGCAGTGCTAGTGAACCGGGACAGAGCACAGATACGCAGTATTTT
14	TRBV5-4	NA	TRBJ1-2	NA	CASSTDSGVYGYTF	TGTGCCAGCAGCACGGATTCAGGGGTCTATGGCTACACCTTC
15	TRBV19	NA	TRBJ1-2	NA	CASSSYREGSYGYTF	TGTGCCAGTAGTAGTTACCGGGAAGGAAGCTATGGCTACACCTTC